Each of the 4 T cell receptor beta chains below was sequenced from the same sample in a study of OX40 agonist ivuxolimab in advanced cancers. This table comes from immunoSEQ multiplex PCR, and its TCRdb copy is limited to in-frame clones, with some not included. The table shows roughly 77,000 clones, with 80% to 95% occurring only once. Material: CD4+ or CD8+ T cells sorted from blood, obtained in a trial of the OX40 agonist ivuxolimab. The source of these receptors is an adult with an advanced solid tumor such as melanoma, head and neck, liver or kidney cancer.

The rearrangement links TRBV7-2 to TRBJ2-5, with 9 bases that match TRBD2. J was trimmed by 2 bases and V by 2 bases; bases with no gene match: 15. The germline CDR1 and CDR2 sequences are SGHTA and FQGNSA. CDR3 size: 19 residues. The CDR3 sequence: CASSLKWASGVYEQETQYF. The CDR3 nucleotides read TGTGCCAGCAGCTTAAAATGGGCTAGCGGGGTTTACGAACAAGAGACCCAGTACTTC.

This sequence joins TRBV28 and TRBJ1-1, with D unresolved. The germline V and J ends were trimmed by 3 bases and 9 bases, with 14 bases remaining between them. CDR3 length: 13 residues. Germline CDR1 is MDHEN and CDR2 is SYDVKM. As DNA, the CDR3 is TGTGCCAGCAGTTTTCCCTATCCTTTCCAAGCTTTCTTT. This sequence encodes CASSFPYPFQAFF.

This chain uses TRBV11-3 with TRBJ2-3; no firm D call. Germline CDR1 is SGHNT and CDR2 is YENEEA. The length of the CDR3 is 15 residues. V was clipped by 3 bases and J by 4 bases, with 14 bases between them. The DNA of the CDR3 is TGTGCCAGCAGCTTGGATCCGGACGCTCCAGATACGCAGTATTTT. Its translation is CASSLDPDAPDTQYF.

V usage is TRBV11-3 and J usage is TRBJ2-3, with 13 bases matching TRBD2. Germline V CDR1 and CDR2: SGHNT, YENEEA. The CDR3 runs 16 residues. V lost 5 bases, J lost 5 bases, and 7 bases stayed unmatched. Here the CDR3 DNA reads TGTGCCAGCAGCCGTGGACTAGCGGGAGATAGAGATACGCAGTATTTT. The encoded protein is CASSRGLAGDRDTQYF.